This TCR beta chain was sequenced during a study of T-cell reconstitution after alpha-beta-depleted transplantation in children. The TCRbeta library incorporated unique molecular identifiers. TCRdb redid the calling of the PCR reads with MiXCR, one entry per CDR3 protein. The table includes some 300,000 distinct CDR3 sequences, less than 9.5% detected once. This clonotype occurred a few times. Its matching antigen is unknown. Study conclusions and caveats: A year post-transplant, T-cell counts and diversity derived mostly from newly produced T cells. Certain patients had high TCRbeta diversity at day 60, and it came from recipient T cells and thymic progenitors that survived.

The sequence derives from a female patient aged 2 to 10 who had a stem cell transplant for Fanconi anemia, so the T cells may come from the graft donor. Source: peripheral blood, taken 360 days after TCRalphabeta/CD19-depleted stem cell transplant.

The CDR3 region is CASSPDYTRRELFF. CDR3 DNA sequence: TGTGCCAGCAGTCCGGACTATACCCGGCGAGAACTGTTTTTT. The chain has TRBV27 and TRBJ1-4; D gene uncertain. The CDR3 runs 14 residues. V lost 5 bases and J 12 bases, leaving 19 bases between the germline ends. Germline CDR1 is MNHEY and CDR2 is SMNVEV (reference sequence).